This is a list of T cell receptor beta chains from one sample in a study of blood T cell repertoires in COVID-19. Assay: immunoSEQ multiplex PCR; the TCRdb copy retains only in-frame clones and omits some. The sample carries nearly 400,000 clones, roughly 86% recorded once. The sequencing sample was made of PBMCs or T cells enriched from blood (not recorded which). Receptors were obtained from a woman aged 25 to 39 who had recovered from COVID-19. The CDR3 runs from the conserved cysteine through the conserved F or W.

TRBJ2-1	TRBV7-9	CASSLEGTGFFEQFF
TRBJ1-6	TRBV30	CAWRGTGSSPLHF
TRBJ2-1	TRBV24-1	CATSDIEGGSNEQFF
TRBJ1-1	TRBV6-1	CASSAGQGAWMNTEAFF
TRBJ1-4	TRBV11-2	CASSRGGGTSGEKLFF
TRBJ2-1	TRBV4-2	CASSQATSPTGYNEQFF
TRBJ1-1	TRBV28	CASRAGKNTEAFF
TRBJ1-1	TRBV7-9	CASSLIAESFF
TRBJ2-4	TRBV12-3/TRBV12-4	CASSWGQINIQYF
TRBJ1-2	TRBV5-4	CASTNAGTSNYGYTF
TRBJ1-5	TRBV12-3/TRBV12-4	CASSPGKLTQHF
TRBJ2-5	TRBV6-5	CASSYFGDQETQYF
TRBJ2-3	TRBV10-2	CASKHSTTDTQYF
TRBJ2-1	TRBV27	CASSFPGGLNEQFF
TRBJ2-1	TRBV30	CAWSVWGGASGEQFF
TRBJ2-1	TRBV10-3	CAIWDRGPDEQFF
TRBJ2-3	TRBV5-1	CASSYLAGGPTDTQYF
TRBJ2-5	TRBV5-1	CASSLTGVPPGETQYF
TRBJ1-2	TRBV19	CASNPGQGYGYTF
TRBJ1-2	TRBV7-9	CASSLEGLRNYGYTF
TRBJ1-4	TRBV5-1	CASSGEGPGREKLFF
TRBJ2-1	TRBV30	CAWSAGYNEQFF
TRBJ1-1	TRBV7-2	CASSSTTGGVGTEAFF
TRBJ1-1	TRBV3-1/TRBV3-2	CASSPTGSEAFF
TRBJ2-7	TRBV9	CASSVDSGTYEQYF
TRBJ2-1	TRBV19	CASSMTSGREGEQFF
TRBJ1-3	TRBV9	CASSAQGTGNTIYF
TRBJ2-3	TRBV11-3	CASSLGRTGDTQYF
TRBJ2-7	TRBV6-1	CASSESGQVFHEQYF
TRBJ1-1	TRBV5-1	CASSLGGRGGAFF
TRBJ2-7	TRBV6-5	CASSHSNEQYF
TRBJ2-7	TRBV27	CASSSNPLYRDRGDEQYF
TRBJ2-7	TRBV3-1/TRBV3-2	CASSQDPRLAGGSYEQYF
TRBJ2-6	TRBV28	CASARSSGANVLTF
TRBJ1-6	TRBV27	CASRRTGIDSYNSPLHF
TRBJ1-1	TRBV18	CASSPEGRTEAFF
TRBJ2-4	TRBV3-1/TRBV3-2	CASSQERKIQYF
TRBJ2-1	TRBV15	CATSNGIHRAAYNEQFF
TRBJ1-1	TRBV7-9	CASSVRRQTMNTEAFF
TRBJ1-2	TRBV2	CASSEDRSNYGYTF
TRBJ1-4	TRBV7-9	CASSLGQGYEKLFF
TRBJ1-2	TRBV6-5	CASSYVGDGYTF
TRBJ2-1	TRBV27	CASSLSGTSGYNEQFF
TRBJ2-7	TRBV2	CASSGWTSGVYEQYF
TRBJ1-3	TRBV7-2	CASSLAPGQGTLSGNTIYF
TRBJ2-1	TRBV10-3	CAIRVGEGRGNEQFF
TRBJ2-5	TRBV4-1	CASSLRAITSGALQETQYF
TRBJ1-1	TRBV15	CATSRRGGLNTEAFF